These T cell receptor beta chains were read from a single sample in a study of blood T cell repertoires in COVID-19. Generated by immunoSEQ multiplex PCR, the TCRdb table keeps only in-frame clones and is missing some. The data show 180,000 or so clones, approximately 85% seen once. The sequencing input was peripheral blood. These TCRs come from a man between 60 and 75 years old who had recovered from COVID-19. Each CDR3 is given with its conserved first and last residue. The D gene is left open where the match is weak. The size of a clone is reported for some rows only, either as once, few or many, or as a class for expanded clones.

TRBJ1-2 | TRBV4-1 | . | . | TGCGCCAGCAGCCAAGTTCCAGGGGCGCCTAACTATGGCTACACCTTC | CASSQVPGAPNYGYTF
TRBJ2-1 | TRBV25-1 | . | . | TGTGCCAGCAGTGAATTTGCGGCAGGGAACCCCAATGAGCAGTTCTTC | CASSEFAAGNPNEQFF
TRBJ2-4 | TRBV4-1 | . | . | TGCGCCAGCAGCCAAATGGGGGGATCGGTCAAAAACATTCAGTACTTC | CASSQMGGSVKNIQYF
TRBJ1-2 | TRBV7-2 | . | few | TGTGCCAGCAGCCCCGTGGGGGGGGCCTATGGCTACACCTTC | CASSPVGGAYGYTF
TRBJ2-5 | TRBV9 | TRBD2 | . | TGTGCCAGCTCTCGGACTAGCGGGCGGCAAGAGACCCAGTACTTC | CASSRTSGRQETQYF
TRBJ1-3 | TRBV5-4 | TRBD1 | . | TGTGCCAGCAGCCTTCGACAGGGGGCATGGGGAAACACCATATATTTT | CASSLRQGAWGNTIYF
TRBJ1-1 | TRBV19 | . | . | TGTGCCAGTGGCGAAGCTTTCTTT | CASGEAFF
TRBJ1-1 | TRBV5-1 | TRBD1 | once | TGCGCCAGCAGCTTCTGGGACAGCATAACAGAAGCTTTCTTT | CASSFWDSITEAFF
TRBJ1-1 | TRBV5-1 | . | . | TGCGCCAGCAATTTGGAGATGATGAACACTGAAGCTTTCTTT | CASNLEMMNTEAFF
TRBJ2-1 | TRBV5-1 | . | . | TGCGCCAGCAGCGGGACTCTCCGCTCCTACAATGAGCAGTTCTTC | CASSGTLRSYNEQFF
TRBJ1-3 | TRBV6-5 | . | . | TGTGCCAGCAGTCCCACAGGAAACACCATATATTTT | CASSPTGNTIYF
TRBJ1-1 | TRBV7-9 | . | . | TGTGCCAGCAGCACGACAGGTGGAACTGAAGCTTTCTTT | CASSTTGGTEAFF
TRBJ1-1 | TRBV3-1/TRBV3-2 | . | . | TGTGCCAGCAGCGTCGGGGGGGGAGCTTTCTTT | CASSVGGGAFF
TRBJ2-3 | TRBV7-2 | TRBD2 | . | TGTGCCAGCAGCATTGCCCTAGCGGGGGGGACAGATACGCAGTATTTT | CASSIALAGGTDTQYF
TRBJ1-2 | TRBV6-5 | . | . | TGTGCCAGCAGTTACCGATCGGGGGACGGCTACACCTTC | CASSYRSGDGYTF
TRBJ2-2 | TRBV2 | TRBD1 | . | TGTGCCAGCAGCGCCGGGACAGATAACACCGGGGAGCTGTTTTTT | CASSAGTDNTGELFF
TRBJ1-6 | TRBV6-1 | . | . | TGTGCCAGCAGCCACAGAGATTCACCCCTCCACTTT | CASSHRDSPLHF
TRBJ2-7 | TRBV7-2 | TRBD2 | . | TGTGCCAGCAGCGCGACTAGCGGGGGCCCTGGGAAGGAGCAGTACTTC | CASSATSGGPGKEQYF
TRBJ2-3 | TRBV9 | TRBD2 | few | TGTGCCAGCAGCGTAGAAGCGGGGGTAATGACAGATACGCAGTATTTT | CASSVEAGVMTDTQYF
TRBJ2-3 | TRBV27 | TRBD1 | . | TGTGCCAGCAGGCCGGGACAGGGGACAGATACGCAGTATTTT | CASRPGQGTDTQYF
TRBJ2-7 | TRBV11-3 | TRBD1 | . | TGTGCCAGCAGCACCGGGACAGGGGGCTACGAGCAGTACTTC | CASSTGTGGYEQYF
TRBJ1-2 | TRBV19 | . | . | TGTGCCAGTAGCTACCAAAGGGGGTCCGGTGGCTACACCTTC | CASSYQRGSGGYTF
TRBJ2-1 | TRBV12-3/TRBV12-4 | TRBD1 | . | TGTGCCAGCAGTTCCCAACAGGGGGATAGGCAGTTCTTC | CASSSQQGDRQFF
TRBJ1-4 | TRBV19 | . | . | TGTGCCAGTAGTGACTCGGGGGTCACTAATGAAAAACTGTTTTTT | CASSDSGVTNEKLFF
TRBJ2-5 | TRBV11-3 | TRBD1 | once | TGTGCCAGCAGCTTATCGGTGGGACAGGGGTTAGAGACCCAGTACTTC | CASSLSVGQGLETQYF
TRBJ2-3 | TRBV6-4 | TRBD2 | . | TGTGCCAGCAGTGACGACGCTAGCGGGGCCCCAGATACGCAGTATTTT | CASSDDASGAPDTQYF
TRBJ2-2 | TRBV7-7 | . | . | TGTGCTAGCAGCTTGGACTCCGGGACTACCGGGGAGCTGTTTTTT | CASSLDSGTTGELFF
TRBJ2-7 | TRBV7-3 | TRBD1 | . | TGTGCCAGCAGCTTAGGTGGGACAGGCTACGAGCAGTACTTC | CASSLGGTGYEQYF
TRBJ1-2 | TRBV7-8 | TRBD1 | . | TGTGCCAGCAGCTTAGGGGGCTTGGGACAGGGAAGTTATGGCTACACCTTC | CASSLGGLGQGSYGYTF
TRBJ1-6 | TRBV30 | TRBD1 | . | TGTGCCTGGAGGCAGGGGGTAGATAATTCACCCCTCCACTTT | CAWRQGVDNSPLHF
TRBJ1-1 | TRBV4-1 | . | . | TGCGCCAGCAGCCAAGACCGTGACACGGGGGGCACTGAAGCTTTCTTT | CASSQDRDTGGTEAFF
TRBJ2-3 | TRBV3-1/TRBV3-2 | TRBD2 | once | TGTGCCAGCAGCCCCCGTCTAGCGGGGGTAGGCACAGATACGCAGTATTTT | CASSPRLAGVGTDTQYF
TRBJ2-3 | TRBV7-8 | TRBD2 | . | TGTGCCAGCAGCTTCCCCCCGGGGGGGGACACAGATACGCAGTATTTT | CASSFPPGGDTDTQYF
TRBJ1-1 | TRBV11-3 | . | . | TGTGCCAGCAGCCTAAGACAGAACACTGAAGCTTTCTTT | CASSLRQNTEAFF
TRBJ1-2 | TRBV3-1/TRBV3-2 | TRBD1 | . | TGTGCCAGCAGCCAGGGGACAGGGTCCCACTATGGCTACACCTTC | CASSQGTGSHYGYTF
TRBJ2-3 | TRBV7-9 | TRBD1 | few | TGTGCCAGCAGCCAATCGACAGGGAACACAGATACGCAGTATTTT | CASSQSTGNTDTQYF
TRBJ2-1 | TRBV6-5 | . | . | TGTGCCAGCAGTCGTAGCGGCTCCTACAATGAGCAGTTCTTC | CASSRSGSYNEQFF
TRBJ1-1 | TRBV11-2 | . | . | TGTGCCAGCAGCGGCAGGGGTTTCGCTGAAGCTTTCTTT | CASSGRGFAEAFF